The TCR beta chain under discussion was sequenced for a study of CD8+ T cells in alopecia areata. V dropped 3 bases and J dropped 4 bases, with 18 bases sitting between them. The CDR3 covers 16 residues. The V gene's germline CDR1 is SGHDN and CDR2 FVKESK. As concerns this clone: Its antigen remains unknown.

Findings and caveats of the study: Possibly as an HLA-related effect, TCR sharing across patients appeared less clear than in mice. Many expanded lesional clones persisted during tofacitinib (in both scalp and blood).

As the sequencing template, cDNA was produced by extracting RNA and reverse transcribing it. Method: immunoSEQ multiplex PCR; TCRdb's copy keeps in-frame clones and lacks some. The sample lists some 170,000 clones, roughly 50% seen once, with 16% in the top ten. The treatment denotes: oral pan-JAK inhibitor, 5-10 mg twice daily. Alopecia areata patients gave lesional scalp punch biopsies and peripheral blood samples. This specimen was CD4+ T cells sorted from blood, taken at week 56, from a patient treated with tofacitinib. This chain joins TRBV14 and TRBJ1-2, with a possible D match to TRBD1 (5 bases). The receptor's source is a human donor with alopecia areata. The CDR3 DNA follows: TGTGCCAGCAGCCACGGGACGGCCGCCCTGGGCTATGGCTACACCTTC. This codes for CASSHGTAALGYGYTF.